The T cell receptor beta chain described here comes from a study of blood T cells in healthy people across ages. The CDR3 extends over 14 amino acids. Trimming shortened V by 2 bases and J by 2 bases, and 9 bases separated the two germline ends. Germline V gene sequence: CDR1 LGHNA, CDR2 YNFKEQ. This clonotype was observed a single time. The target antigen is unknown. Study-wide results and caveats: Strongly correlated with naive T cell percentage was TCR beta diversity. PBMCs went unsorted, and a conclusive naive versus antigen-experienced comparison was therefore prevented. Researchers deemed the diversity estimates from one million T cells underestimates. More naive CD4+ cells and higher diversity were found in long-lived than in aged donors.

Using a J-beta primer mix together with a sample-barcoded 5' primer, a second PCR was run for roughly 7 to 11 cycles. TCRdb passed the 5' RACE reads through MiXCR, listing each CDR3 protein once. In the table there are 1.8 million or so distinct CDR3 sequences, approximately 39% of which are singletons. The sample consisted of blood. This TCR derives from a human donor in good health. The chain has TRBV4-2 and TRBJ1-1; D unresolved. This CDR3 is CASSQNPVNTEAFF. The CDR3 DNA is TGTGCCAGCAGCCAAAATCCAGTTAACACTGAAGCTTTCTTT.